This T cell receptor (beta chain) was retrieved from a study of cytomegalovirus exposure and HLA in healthy donors. Notes on the study in general: A few V segments could not be told apart, such as TRBV6-2 and TRBV6-3, and were left out.

Researchers ran the PCR with 60 Vbeta and 13 Jbeta primers. Sequencing was performed with immunoSEQ multiplex PCR; in TCRdb, only in-frame clones are kept and a portion is missing. This table holds roughly 100,000 clones, about four fifths found once. CDR1 is MNHNS and CDR2 is SASEGT in the germline V gene. V was trimmed by 2 bases and J by 0 bases, leaving 17 bases between them. This CDR3 region has 19 residues. With respect to this clone: No antigen is known for it.

The TCR sequence derives from a man aged 25 to 40 in good health and CMV-seronegative. The source material was PBMCs. The V gene is TRBV6-1, the J gene TRBJ2-6, with a weak D call TRBD1 (6 bases). CDR3: CASSEYRAGDPSGANVLTF. In DNA form, the CDR3 reads TGTGCCAGCAGTGAATATCGGGCAGGGGACCCCTCTGGGGCCAACGTCCTGACTTTC.